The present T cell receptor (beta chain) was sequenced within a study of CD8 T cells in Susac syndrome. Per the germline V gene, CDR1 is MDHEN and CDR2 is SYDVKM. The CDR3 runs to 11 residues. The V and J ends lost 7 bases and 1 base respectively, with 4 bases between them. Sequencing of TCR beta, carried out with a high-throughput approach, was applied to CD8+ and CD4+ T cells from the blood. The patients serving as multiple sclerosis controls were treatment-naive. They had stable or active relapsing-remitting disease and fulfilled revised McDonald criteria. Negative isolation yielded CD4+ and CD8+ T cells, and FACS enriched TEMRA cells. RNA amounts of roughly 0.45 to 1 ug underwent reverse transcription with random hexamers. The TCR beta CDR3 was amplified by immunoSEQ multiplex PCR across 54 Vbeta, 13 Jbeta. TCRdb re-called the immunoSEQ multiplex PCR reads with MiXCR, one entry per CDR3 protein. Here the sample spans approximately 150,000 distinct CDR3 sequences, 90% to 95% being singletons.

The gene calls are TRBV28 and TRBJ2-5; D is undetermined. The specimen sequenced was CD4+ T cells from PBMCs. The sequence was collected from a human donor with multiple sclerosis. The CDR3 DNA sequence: TGTGCCAGCACGACCCAAGAGACCCAGTACTTC. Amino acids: CASTTQETQYF.